This entry features one T cell receptor beta chain sequence. Its antigen is unknown. cDNA libraries for TCR alpha and TCR beta, carrying sample barcodes and UMIs, came from 5'RACE with constant-segment primers. One entry per CDR3 protein, called by TCRdb with MiXCR from the 5' RACE reads. This repertoire shows hundreds of thousands of distinct CDR3 sequences, roughly 17% found once; its top ten account for about 8.1%. Germline CDR1 and CDR2: SQVTM and ANQGSEA. The CDR3 covers 12 residues. The sample comes from a study of T-cell memory formation after mild COVID-19. Findings and caveats of the study: Several responding clones turned up in pre-infection memory, indicating that cross-reactive memory may have taken part.

The TCR sequence derives from an adult woman who had mild COVID-19 (a few samples of this study predate the infection). Cell type and time point are not known. This chain uses TRBV29-1 with TRBJ2-1; the D is unclear. The specimen was PBMCs or a T cell subset sorted from them (not recorded which). CDR3 loop: CENRSSYNEQFF. The CDR3 DNA is TGCGAGAACCGGAGCTCCTACAATGAGCAGTTCTTC.